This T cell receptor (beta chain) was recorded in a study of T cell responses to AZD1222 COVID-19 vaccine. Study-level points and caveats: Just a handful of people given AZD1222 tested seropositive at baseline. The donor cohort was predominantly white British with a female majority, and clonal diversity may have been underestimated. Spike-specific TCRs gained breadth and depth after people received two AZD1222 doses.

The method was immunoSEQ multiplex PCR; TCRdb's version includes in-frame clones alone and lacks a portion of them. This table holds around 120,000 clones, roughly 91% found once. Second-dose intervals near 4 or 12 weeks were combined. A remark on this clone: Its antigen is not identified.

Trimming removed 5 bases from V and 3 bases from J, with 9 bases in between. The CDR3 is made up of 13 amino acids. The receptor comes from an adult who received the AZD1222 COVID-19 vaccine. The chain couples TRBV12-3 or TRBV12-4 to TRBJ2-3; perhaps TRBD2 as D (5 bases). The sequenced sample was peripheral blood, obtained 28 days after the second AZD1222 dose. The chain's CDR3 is CASSTSSTDTQYF. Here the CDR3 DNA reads TGTGCCAGCAGTACTAGTTCTACAGATACGCAGTATTTT.